The entry below describes one TCR beta chain. The data were obtained in a study of T cell changes during pregnancy in multiple sclerosis. Method: immunoSEQ multiplex PCR; TCRdb's copy keeps in-frame clones and lacks some. The profile covers 70,000 or so clones, with around 90% appearing a single time and about 0.45% taken by the ten largest. Germline lookup yields CDR1 SGHNT and CDR2 YENEEA. V shed 0 bases and J shed 4 bases, with 11 bases lying between them. This CDR3 is 15 amino acids long. The source was CD4+ T cells from peripheral blood mononuclear cells, collected before pregnancy. This TCR came from a female donor with multiple sclerosis, enrolled in a pregnancy study. V and J are TRBV11-3 and TRBJ2-3; TRBD1 is a possible D gene (6 bases). The CDR3 nucleotides are TGTGCCAGCAGCTTAGAGGGCAGGGGACCAGATACGCAGTATTTT. It encodes CASSLEGRGPDTQYF.